This T cell receptor beta chain emerged from a study of cytomegalovirus exposure and HLA in healthy donors. Study results and limitations: An analysis done earlier found most TCR beta V segments productive about 87% or about 30% of the time. Certain sequence variants were highly shared and formed a cluster, and this cluster was likely a sequencing artifact. In a later analysis, HLA-C alleles had the fewest associated TCRs, DRB1 alleles the most.

13 Jbeta primers and 60 Vbeta primers were used for the PCR. Assay used: immunoSEQ multiplex PCR; TCRdb lists only in-frame clones, some missing. The sample contains roughly 120,000 clones, approximately 82% of which appear only once. This CDR3 region has 14 residues. Germline V CDR1 and CDR2: GTSNPN, SVGIG (reference sequence). The V gene end was trimmed by 3 bases and the J gene end by 7 bases; junction bases not matched to a gene: 9. A word on this clone: Its antigen is as yet unknown.

The clonotype originates from a man under 40 in good health and CMV-seropositive. This sequence joins TRBV30 and TRBJ2-7; 10 positions match TRBD1. Sequenced material: PBMCs. CDR3 bases: TGTGCCTGGAGCCGGGACAGGGGTAAATTGGAGCAGTACTTC. Translating it yields CAWSRDRGKLEQYF.